A single sample is the source of the 30 T cell receptor beta chains below, sequenced in a study of cytomegalovirus exposure and HLA in healthy donors. The PCR ran on 60 Vbeta and 13 Jbeta primers. Profiling relied on immunoSEQ multiplex PCR, and the TCRdb table lists in-frame clones only, not all of them. The sample has roughly 200,000 clones; over 70% are singletons. Sequences were obtained from PBMCs. The receptor set was obtained from a woman aged 60-75 years in good health and CMV-seropositive.

For the CDR3, the DNA is TGTGCCAGCAGCTTGGCCGAGCTCATTGTTCCGTACTTC. Its protein is CASSLAELIVPYF. The chain uses TRBV5-8 and TRBJ2-5, with D unclear. Germline lookup yields CDR1 SGHTS and CDR2 YDEGEE. Trimming took off 0 bases at V and 13 bases at J, with 16 bases between the two ends. CDR3 length: 13 amino acids.

The chain couples TRBV25-1 to TRBJ2-1, with TRBD1 matching 7 bases. V lost 3 bases to trimming and J lost 9 bases; unmatched junction nucleotides: 11. The CDR3 consists of 15 residues. CDR1 is MGHDK, CDR2 SYGVNS, per germline. The CDR3 spells CASSDAPPRGTEQFF. The CDR3 DNA is TGTGCCAGCAGTGATGCCCCACCCAGGGGGACTGAGCAGTTCTTC.

A few counts support this clone. The V call is TRBV30, the J call TRBJ2-7; 8 nucleotides align to TRBD1. This CDR3 contains 15 residues. The germline gives CDR1 GTSNPN, CDR2 SVGIG (reference sequence). The junction had 9 bases not matched to a gene; V was cut back by 3 bases and J by 2 bases. CDR3 loop: CAWSDRTGRTYEQYF. The CDR3 DNA follows: TGTGCCTGGAGCGACCGGACAGGGAGGACCTACGAGCAGTACTTC.

CDR3 amino acids: CASSYSSEGGEQYF. In nucleotides, the CDR3 is TGTGCCAGCAGTTACTCGTCGGAGGGAGGCGAGCAGTACTTC. J is TRBJ2-7 and V is TRBV6-6; D might be TRBD2 (6 bases). Germline-derived CDR1 and CDR2 are MNHNY and SVGAGI (reference sequence). The CDR3 sequence is 14 residues long. Between the trimmed V and J ends, which lost 0 bases and 6 bases, there was a span of 12 bases.

The chain recombines TRBV5-6 with TRBJ1-2; possible D gene TRBD1, 5 bases. Germline V gives CDR1 SGHDT, CDR2 YYEEEE. The V and J ends lost 6 bases and 3 bases respectively, with 12 bases between them. CDR3 length: 13 amino acids. The CDR3 here is CASIQGRDYGYTF. CDR3 DNA sequence: TGTGCCAGCATCCAGGGTAGGGACTATGGCTACACCTTC.

Points on this clone: Other DNA variants within this sample encode the same CDR3. The J gene is TRBJ1-5, the V gene TRBV15; D is unclear. There are 12 residues in the CDR3. Trimming took 1 base from V and 5 from J, leaving 3 bases between them. Per the germline V gene, CDR1 is LNHNV and CDR2 is YYDKDF (reference sequence). The CDR3 region is CATSRGDQPQHF. The DNA of the CDR3 is TGTGCCACCAGCAGAGGAGATCAGCCCCAGCATTTT.

The chain employs TRBV11-2 and TRBJ2-1; D not resolved. V dropped 0 bases and J dropped 9 bases, with 12 bases sitting between them. The length of the CDR3 is 14 residues. Germline V CDR1 and CDR2: SGHAT, FQNNGV. The CDR3 loop reads CASSLETVMGEQFF. The DNA for the CDR3 is TGTGCCAGCAGCTTAGAAACAGTGATGGGTGAGCAGTTCTTC.

This clone was seen a few times. CDR3 bases: TGTGCCAGCAGCCAGACAGTTCTCACTGAAGCTTTCTTT. Its protein product is CASSQTVLTEAFF. This chain joins TRBV14 and TRBJ1-1, with D tentatively TRBD1 (5 bases). In germline, CDR1 is SGHDN, CDR2 FVKESK. V lost 3 bases and J lost 4, with 9 bases in between. The CDR3 totals 13 residues. Full variable domain (outside the CDR3, taken from reference TRBV14 and TRBJ1-1): EAGVTQFPSHSVIEKGQTVTLRCDPISGHDNLYWYRRVMGKEIKFLLHFVKESKQDESGMPNNRFLAERTGGTYSTLKVQPAELEDSGVYFCASSQTVLTEAFFGQGTRLTVV.

The chain recombines TRBV19 with TRBJ2-7, with 11 positions matching TRBD2. The J segment lost 0 bases and the V segment lost 2 bases, leaving 3 bases of the junction unmatched. Germline V gene data show CDR1 as LNHDA and CDR2 as SQIVND (reference sequence). This CDR3 is built from 16 residues. The CDR3 loop reads CASSISGTSGSYEQYF. The CDR3 nucleotides read TGTGCCAGTAGTATATCCGGGACTAGCGGCTCCTACGAGCAGTACTTC. Variable domain in full (rest from reference TRBV19 and TRBJ2-7): DGGITQSPKYLFRKEGQNVTLSCEQNLNHDAMYWYRQDPGQGLRLIYYSQIVNDFQKGDIAEGYSVSREKKESFPLTVTSAQKNPTAFYLCASSISGTSGSYEQYFGPGTRLTVT.

The rearrangement joins TRBV7-9 to TRBJ2-7; TRBD2 matches 8 bases. Germline V gene lookup returns CDR1 SEHNR and CDR2 FQNEAQ (reference sequence). The ends lost 1 base at V and 3 bases at J; junction bases unmatched: 8. The CDR3 sequence is 16 residues long. CDR3 nucleotide sequence: TGTGCCAGCAGCTTAGGTAGCGGGGAAACTTTCTACGAGCAGTACTTC. It specifies CASSLGSGETFYEQYF.

V is TRBV5-6 and J is TRBJ2-3; D might be TRBD2 (7 bases). The germline V gene encodes CDR1 SGHDT and CDR2 YYEEEE. V was clipped by 0 bases and J by 4 bases, with 12 bases between them. This CDR3 has 15 amino acids. For the CDR3, the DNA is TGTGCCAGCAGCTTGGCGGCCGGGGGGCCAGATACGCAGTATTTT. Its protein product is CASSLAAGGPDTQYF.

This clone occurred a few times. The rearrangement joins TRBV15 to TRBJ2-7; D is perhaps TRBD1 (7 bases). Trimming removed 1 base at V and 0 bases at J, with 13 bases between. The CDR3 has 16 amino acids. The germline V gene encodes CDR1 LNHNV and CDR2 YYDKDF (reference sequence). CDR3: CATSRVQGGLSYEQYF. CDR3 DNA: TGTGCCACCAGCAGAGTGCAGGGGGGCCTCTCCTACGAGCAGTACTTC.

The rearrangement links TRBV7-6 to TRBJ1-1; a weak D match, TRBD1 (5 bases). The CDR3 length is 17 residues. V lost 6 bases to trimming and J lost 1 base, with 21 bases between them. Looked up from germline, CDR1 is SGHVS and CDR2 is FNYEAQ. For the CDR3, the DNA is TGTGCCAGCAGTCAATTTGGAGGGGTATTGGGGAACACTGAAGCTTTCTTT. Its translation: CASSQFGGVLGNTEAFF. Looking up the rest from reference TRBV7-6 and TRBJ1-1 gives the full variable domain: GAGVSQSPRYKVTKRGQDVALRCDPISGHVSLYWYRQALGQGPEFLTYFNYEAQQDKSGLPNDRFSAERPEGSISTLTIQRTEQRDSAMYRCASSQFGGVLGNTEAFFGQGTRLTVV.

The V gene is TRBV7-9, the J gene TRBJ2-7; D is possibly TRBD2 (5 bases). This CDR3 has 15 residues. Trimming removed 4 bases at V and 0 bases at J, with 13 bases between. Germline V gene data show CDR1 as SEHNR and CDR2 as FQNEAQ (reference sequence). CDR3 residues: CASSSGGPDSYEQYF. The CDR3 DNA is TGTGCCAGCAGCTCTGGCGGGCCGGACTCCTACGAGCAGTACTTC.

The rearrangement joins TRBV14 to TRBJ2-1; no clear D gene. The CDR3 runs to 13 residues. The germline V gene encodes CDR1 SGHDN and CDR2 FVKESK. Trimming cost V 0 bases and J 3 bases, with 3 bases left between them. CDR3 loop: CASSQEYYNEQFF. For the CDR3, the DNA is TGTGCCAGCAGCCAAGAATACTACAATGAGCAGTTCTTC.

V and J are TRBV27 and TRBJ2-3; D is unresolved. The length of the CDR3 is 14 residues. The germline V and J ends were trimmed by 2 bases and 4 bases, with 10 bases remaining between them. Germline lookup yields CDR1 MNHEY and CDR2 SMNVEV (reference sequence). The DNA of the CDR3 is TGTGCCAGCAGTTTAATCAGCCGGGCAGATACGCAGTATTTT. This sequence encodes CASSLISRADTQYF.

V is TRBV19 and J is TRBJ2-1, with TRBD1 matching over 7 bases. V lost 2 bases to trimming and J lost 6 bases; unmatched junction nucleotides: 7. This CDR3 has 15 residues. Germline CDR1 reads LNHDA; CDR2 reads SQIVND (reference sequence). Written as DNA, the CDR3 is TGTGCCAGTAGTATACAGGGGGAAGGGAGCAATGAGCAGTTCTTC. Protein sequence: CASSIQGEGSNEQFF.

This clone was seen a single time. V and J are TRBV6-6 and TRBJ2-2, with D hard to call. V was shortened by 10 bases and J by 1 base, with 10 bases between the two germline ends. CDR3 size: 13 residues. Germline V gene lookup returns CDR1 MNHNY and CDR2 SVGAGI (reference sequence). Here the CDR3 reads CAIQAQNTGELFF. In DNA, the CDR3 is TGTGCCATTCAGGCCCAGAACACCGGGGAGCTGTTTTTT.

This chain joins TRBV5-6 and TRBJ2-3; no definite D call. CDR1 and CDR2 (germline): SGHDT, YYEEEE. The CDR3 is made up of 13 amino acids. V lost 0 bases and J lost 8, with 10 bases in between. The CDR3 DNA follows: TGTGCCAGCAGCTTGGGCCCCACCGGTACGCAGTATTTT. Protein product: CASSLGPTGTQYF.

The CDR3 nucleotides read TGTGCCTGGAGTGTATCGGGGTCGGGGACTGAAGCTTTCTTT. This encodes CAWSVSGSGTEAFF. The V gene is TRBV30, the J gene TRBJ1-1; unclear D gene. The CDR3 runs 14 residues. Between the trimmed V and J ends, which lost 0 bases and 5 bases, there was a span of 13 bases. From germline, CDR1 is GTSNPN and CDR2 SVGIG (reference sequence).

The chain links TRBV11-1 to TRBJ2-1; the match to TRBD1 covers 8 bases. V lost 2 bases, J lost 5 bases, and 8 bases stayed unmatched. The CDR3 extends over 16 amino acids. The germline V gene encodes CDR1 SGHAT and CDR2 FQDESV (reference sequence). In DNA, the CDR3 is TGTGCCAGCAGCTTAATTGGTGGGACAGGTCACAATGAGCAGTTCTTC. This encodes CASSLIGGTGHNEQFF. Full variable domain (missing parts from reference TRBV11-1 and TRBJ2-1): EAEVAQSPRYKITEKSQAVAFWCDPISGHATLYWYRQILGQGPELLVQFQDESVVDDSQLPKDRFSAERLKGVDSTLKIQPAELGDSAMYLCASSLIGGTGHNEQFFGPGTRLTVL.

This chain uses TRBV2 with TRBJ2-7; 9 bases line up with TRBD2. In germline, CDR1 is SNHLY, CDR2 FYNNEI. This CDR3 comprises 13 residues. J was trimmed by 2 bases and V by 4 bases; bases with no gene match: 0. The CDR3: CASSASGAYEQYF. CDR3 coding DNA: TGTGCCAGCAGTGCTAGCGGGGCCTACGAGCAGTACTTC. Variable domain in full (rest from reference TRBV2 and TRBJ2-7): EPEVTQTPSHQVTQMGQEVILRCVPISNHLYFYWYRQILGQKVEFLVSFYNNEISEKSEIFDDQFSVERPDGSNFTLKIRSTKLEDSAMYFCASSASGAYEQYFGPGTRLTVT.

V and J are TRBV9 and TRBJ1-2; 12 bases are shared with TRBD1. CDR3 length: 16 amino acids. Losses at the gene ends were 0 bases for V and 5 bases for J; bases not matched to a gene: 5. Germline V gives CDR1 SGDLS, CDR2 YYNGEE. CDR3 protein: CASSVGGTGGGYGYTF. In DNA, the CDR3 is TGTGCCAGCAGCGTAGGAGGGACAGGGGGCGGGTATGGCTACACCTTC.

The chain combines TRBV27 with TRBJ2-2; the match to TRBD1 covers 9 bases. The ends lost 3 bases at V and 4 bases at J; junction bases unmatched: 6. The CDR3 length is 16 residues. Germline V CDR1 and CDR2: MNHEY, SMNVEV (reference sequence). CDR3 nucleotides: TGTGCCAGCAGTTTTCGACAGGGGGTCCTCACCGGGGAGCTGTTTTTT. Its protein is CASSFRQGVLTGELFF.

V usage is TRBV18 and J usage is TRBJ1-5; 7 bases are shared with TRBD1. V dropped 0 bases and J dropped 7; count of bases not matched to a gene: 6. CDR3 length equals 15 residues. The V gene's germline CDR1 is KGHSH and CDR2 LQKENI. Here the CDR3 DNA reads TGTGCCAGCTCACCACCGTGGGACAGAGGACAGCCCCAGCATTTT. Encoded protein: CASSPPWDRGQPQHF. The complete variable domain, with remaining parts taken from reference TRBV18 and TRBJ1-5, reads NAGVMQNPRHLVRRRGQEARLRCSPMKGHSHVYWYRQLPEEGLKFMVYLQKENIIDESGMPKERFSAEFPKEGPSILRIQQVVRGDSAAYFCASSPPWDRGQPQHFGDGTRLSIL.

The rearrangement links TRBV2 to TRBJ1-4; D unresolved. CDR1 is SNHLY and CDR2 is FYNNEI in the germline V gene. The germline V and J ends were trimmed by 3 bases and 11 bases, with 13 bases remaining between them. The CDR3 sequence is 13 residues long. CDR3 loop: CASSDSGFLKLFF. As DNA, the CDR3 is TGTGCCAGCAGTGACTCGGGGTTCCTTAAACTGTTTTTT.

This rearrangement joins TRBV11-1 to TRBJ2-2, with D tentatively TRBD1 (6 bases). The CDR3 has 14 amino acids. With 5 bases removed from V and 6 bases from J, the gap between germline ends came to 13 bases. Germline assignment: CDR1 SGHAT and CDR2 FQDESV (reference sequence). The CDR3 DNA reads as TGTGCCAGCAGCCCCGGGGACATTGCCGGGGAGCTGTTTTTT. Its protein is CASSPGDIAGELFF.

The V and J genes are TRBV6-1 and TRBJ2-7, with D possibly matching TRBD2 (6 bases). This CDR3 has 15 residues. Germline values: CDR1 MNHNS, CDR2 SASEGT. Trimming removed 10 bases from V and 1 base from J, with 20 bases in between. The CDR3 region is CAILPRAGYSYEQYF. The CDR3 DNA reads as TGTGCCATCCTCCCTAGGGCGGGGTATTCCTACGAGCAGTACTTC.

This chain links TRBV6-1 with TRBJ2-7; D might be TRBD1 (6 bases). The germline V gene has CDR1 MNHNS and CDR2 SASEGT. The CDR3 sequence is 12 residues long. V lost 3 bases, J lost 6 bases, and 9 bases lay in between. The CDR3 is CASSERGFEQYF. In DNA form, the CDR3 reads TGTGCCAGCAGTGAGAGGGGGTTCGAGCAGTACTTC.

The chain couples TRBV18 to TRBJ2-3; a weak D match, TRBD1 (7 bases). Trimming stripped 3 bases from V and 1 base from J, with 11 bases between. The CDR3 is 15 residues long. The germline CDR1 and CDR2 sequences are KGHSH and LQKENI. CDR3 DNA: TGTGCCAGCTCACCGGCCAGGGGGGGCACAGATACGCAGTATTTT. Translating it yields CASSPARGGTDTQYF. The variable domain in full, completed from reference TRBV18 and TRBJ2-3, reads NAGVMQNPRHLVRRRGQEARLRCSPMKGHSHVYWYRQLPEEGLKFMVYLQKENIIDESGMPKERFSAEFPKEGPSILRIQQVVRGDSAAYFCASSPARGGTDTQYFGPGTRLTVL.